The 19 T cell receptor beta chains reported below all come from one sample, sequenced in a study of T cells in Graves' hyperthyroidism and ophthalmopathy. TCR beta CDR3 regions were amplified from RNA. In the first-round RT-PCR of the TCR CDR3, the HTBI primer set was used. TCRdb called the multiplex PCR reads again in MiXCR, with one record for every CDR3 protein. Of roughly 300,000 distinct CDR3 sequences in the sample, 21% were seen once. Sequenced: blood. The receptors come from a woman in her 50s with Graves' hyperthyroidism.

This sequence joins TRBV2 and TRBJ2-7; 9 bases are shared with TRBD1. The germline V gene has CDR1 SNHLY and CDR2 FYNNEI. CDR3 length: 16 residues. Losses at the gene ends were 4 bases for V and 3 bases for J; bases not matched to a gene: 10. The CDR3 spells CASSALLGQGLYEQYF. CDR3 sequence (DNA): TGTGCCAGCAGTGCGTTGCTAGGACAGGGGCTCTACGAGCAGTACTTC.

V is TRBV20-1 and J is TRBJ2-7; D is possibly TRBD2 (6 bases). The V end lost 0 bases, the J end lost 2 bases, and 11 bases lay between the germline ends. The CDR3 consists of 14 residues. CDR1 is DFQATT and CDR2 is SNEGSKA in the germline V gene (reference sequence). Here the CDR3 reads CSARDPLAPYEQYF. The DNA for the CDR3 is TGCAGTGCTAGAGATCCCCTAGCGCCCTACGAGCAGTACTTC.

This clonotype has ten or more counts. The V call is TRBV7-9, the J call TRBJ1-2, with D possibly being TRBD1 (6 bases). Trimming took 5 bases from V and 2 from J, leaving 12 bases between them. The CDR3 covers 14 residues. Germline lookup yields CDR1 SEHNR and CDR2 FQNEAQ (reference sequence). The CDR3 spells CASSLGQSNYGYTF. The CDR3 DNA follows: TGTGCCAGCAGCCTCGGACAGAGCAACTATGGCTACACCTTC.

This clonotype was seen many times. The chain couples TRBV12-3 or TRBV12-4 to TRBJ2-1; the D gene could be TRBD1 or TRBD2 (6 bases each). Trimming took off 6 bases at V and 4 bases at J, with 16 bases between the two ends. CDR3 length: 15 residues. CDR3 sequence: CASSGPGGRYNEQFF. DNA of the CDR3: TGTGCCAGCAGCGGCCCCGGGGGCCGTTACAATGAGCAGTTCTTC.

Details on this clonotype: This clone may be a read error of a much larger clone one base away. CDR3 protein: CASSPGNSYEQYF. In DNA, the CDR3 is TGTGCCAGCAGCCCCGGGAACTCCTACGAGCAGTACTTC. J is TRBJ2-7 and V is TRBV7-9; D may be TRBD2 (5 bases). Deletions cut 5 bases from V and 0 bases from J, with 8 bases between. This CDR3 spans 13 amino acids. The V gene's germline CDR1 is SEHNR and CDR2 FQNEAQ (reference sequence). Full variable domain (missing parts from reference TRBV7-9 and TRBJ2-7): DTGVSQNPRHKITKRGQNVTFRCDPISEHNRLYWYRQTLGQGPEFLTYFQNEAQLEKSRLLSDRFSAERPKGSFSTLEIQRTEQGDSAMYLCASSPGNSYEQYFGPGTRLTVT.

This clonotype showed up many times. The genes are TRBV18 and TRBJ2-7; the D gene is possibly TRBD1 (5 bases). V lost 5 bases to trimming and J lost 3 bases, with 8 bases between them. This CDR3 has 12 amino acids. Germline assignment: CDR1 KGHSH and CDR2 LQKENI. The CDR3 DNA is TGTGCCAGCTCAACAGGTTACTACGAGCAGTACTTC. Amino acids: CASSTGYYEQYF.

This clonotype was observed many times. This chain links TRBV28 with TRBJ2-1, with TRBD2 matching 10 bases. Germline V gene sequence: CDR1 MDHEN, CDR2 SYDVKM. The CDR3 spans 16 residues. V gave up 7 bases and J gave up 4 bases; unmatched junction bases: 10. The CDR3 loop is CASTVIAGGPYNEQFF. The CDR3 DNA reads TGTGCCAGCACCGTTATAGCGGGAGGACCGTACAATGAGCAGTTCTTC.

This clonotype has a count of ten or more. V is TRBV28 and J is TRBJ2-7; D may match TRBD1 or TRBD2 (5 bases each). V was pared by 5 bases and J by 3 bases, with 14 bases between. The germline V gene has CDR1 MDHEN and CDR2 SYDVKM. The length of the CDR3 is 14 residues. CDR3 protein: CASSNGGANYEQYF. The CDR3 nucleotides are TGTGCCAGCAGTAATGGGGGAGCAAACTACGAGCAGTACTTC.

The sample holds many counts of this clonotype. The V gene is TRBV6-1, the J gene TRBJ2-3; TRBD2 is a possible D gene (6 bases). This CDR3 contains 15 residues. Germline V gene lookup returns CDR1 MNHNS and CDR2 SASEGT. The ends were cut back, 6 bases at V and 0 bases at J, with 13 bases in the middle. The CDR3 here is CASSPGGASTDTQYF. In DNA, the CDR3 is TGTGCCAGCAGCCCTGGCGGGGCCAGCACAGATACGCAGTATTTT.

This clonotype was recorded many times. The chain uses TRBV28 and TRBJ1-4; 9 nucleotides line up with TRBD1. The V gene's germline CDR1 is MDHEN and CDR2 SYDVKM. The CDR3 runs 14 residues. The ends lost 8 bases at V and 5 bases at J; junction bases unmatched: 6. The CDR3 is CASLTGGRNEKLFF. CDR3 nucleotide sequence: TGTGCCAGCCTGACAGGGGGTAGGAATGAAAAACTGTTTTTT.

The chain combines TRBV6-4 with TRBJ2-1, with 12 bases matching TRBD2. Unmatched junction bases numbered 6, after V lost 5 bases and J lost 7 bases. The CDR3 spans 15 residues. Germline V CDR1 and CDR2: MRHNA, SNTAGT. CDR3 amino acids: CASSKLAGGPNEQFF. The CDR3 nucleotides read TGTGCCAGCAGTAAGCTAGCGGGGGGGCCTAATGAGCAGTTCTTC.

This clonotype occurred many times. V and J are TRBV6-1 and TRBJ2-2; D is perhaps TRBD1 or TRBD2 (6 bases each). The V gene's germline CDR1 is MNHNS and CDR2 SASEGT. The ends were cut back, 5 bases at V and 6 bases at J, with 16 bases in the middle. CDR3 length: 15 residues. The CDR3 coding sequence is TGTGCCAGCAGTATACAGGGAGGAACGGCCGGGGAGCTGTTTTTT. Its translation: CASSIQGGTAGELFF.

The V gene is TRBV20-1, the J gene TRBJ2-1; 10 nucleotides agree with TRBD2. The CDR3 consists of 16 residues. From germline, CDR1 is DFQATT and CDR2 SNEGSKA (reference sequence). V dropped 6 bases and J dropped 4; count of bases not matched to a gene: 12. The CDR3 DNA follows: TGCAGTGCCCCGGGACTAGCGACTCTCCTTTACAATGAGCAGTTCTTC. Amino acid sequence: CSAPGLATLLYNEQFF.

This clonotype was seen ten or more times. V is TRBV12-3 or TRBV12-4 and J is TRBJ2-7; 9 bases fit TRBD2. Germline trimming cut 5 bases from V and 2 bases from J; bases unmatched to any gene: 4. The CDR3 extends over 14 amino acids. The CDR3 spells CASSPLAGPYEQYF. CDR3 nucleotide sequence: TGTGCCAGCAGTCCACTAGCGGGCCCCTACGAGCAGTACTTC.

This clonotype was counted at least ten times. The CDR3 DNA reads TGTGCCAGCACGGAACGGGGGGTCACAGATACGCAGTATTTT. The encoded protein is CASTERGVTDTQYF. V usage is TRBV28 and J usage is TRBJ2-3, with TRBD2 matching over 7 bases. J lost 2 bases, V lost 7 bases, and 6 bases had no gene match. Germline loops: CDR1 MDHEN, CDR2 SYDVKM. The CDR3 has 14 amino acids.

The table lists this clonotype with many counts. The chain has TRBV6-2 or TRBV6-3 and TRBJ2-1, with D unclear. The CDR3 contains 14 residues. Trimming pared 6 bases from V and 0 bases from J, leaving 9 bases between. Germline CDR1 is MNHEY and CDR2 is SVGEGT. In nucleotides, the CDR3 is TGTGCCAGCAGACCGACAAGCTCCTACAATGAGCAGTTCTTC. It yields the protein CASRPTSSYNEQFF.

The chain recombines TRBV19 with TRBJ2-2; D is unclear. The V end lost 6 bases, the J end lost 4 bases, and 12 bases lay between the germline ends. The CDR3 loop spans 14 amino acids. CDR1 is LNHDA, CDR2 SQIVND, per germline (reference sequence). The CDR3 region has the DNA TGTGCCAGTAGACCAATAATCTCCACCGGGGAGCTGTTTTTT. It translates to CASRPIISTGELFF.

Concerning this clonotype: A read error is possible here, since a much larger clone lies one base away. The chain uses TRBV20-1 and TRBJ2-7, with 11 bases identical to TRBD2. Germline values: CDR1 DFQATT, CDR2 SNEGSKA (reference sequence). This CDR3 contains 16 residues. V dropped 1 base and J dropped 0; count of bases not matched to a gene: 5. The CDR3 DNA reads TGCAGTGCTAGAGGGGGACTAGCGGTACCCTCCTACGAGCAGTACTTC. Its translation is CSARGGLAVPSYEQYF.

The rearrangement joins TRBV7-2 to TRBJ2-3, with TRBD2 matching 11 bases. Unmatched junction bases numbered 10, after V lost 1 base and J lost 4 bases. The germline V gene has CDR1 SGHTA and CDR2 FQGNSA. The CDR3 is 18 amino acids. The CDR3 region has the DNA TGTGCCAGCAGCTTAGTGGGGATTAGCGGGGGGGCCGCAGATACGCAGTATTTT. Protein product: CASSLVGISGGAADTQYF.